Presented here are 7 T cell receptor beta chains from one specimen sequenced in a study of T cell repertoires in cytomegalovirus infection. No antigen has been identified for these receptors. TCRdb called the reads again in MiXCR, with one record for every CDR3 protein. Of about 700,000 distinct CDR3 sequences listed, around 31% are singletons. The sample was cultured PBMCs, taken from culture after CMV antigen stimulation. Receptors originate from a human donor in good health (CMV status not recorded). Some clones in this sample may be carry-over from other donors' samples.

In its sample, this clonotype was seen a few times. The chain combines TRBV6-2 or TRBV6-3 with TRBJ2-7; tentatively, D is TRBD1 or TRBD2 (5 bases each). Germline CDR1 is MNHEY and CDR2 is SVGEGT. This CDR3 comprises 15 residues. Deletions cut 0 bases from V and 3 bases from J, with 12 bases between. The CDR3 here is CASSYSSGGVYEQYF. CDR3 nucleotide sequence: TGTGCCAGCAGTTACTCGAGTGGGGGAGTCTACGAGCAGTACTTC.

The chain couples TRBV12-3 or TRBV12-4 to TRBJ1-5; 9 bases map to TRBD1. This CDR3 has 15 amino acids. V shed 5 bases and J 4 bases; nucleotides not matched to a gene: 6. The CDR3 here is CASSPRDRVNQPQHF. CDR3 in DNA: TGTGCCAGCAGTCCGCGGGACAGGGTGAATCAGCCCCAGCATTTT.

V usage is TRBV9 and J usage is TRBJ2-1, with TRBD2 matching 11 bases. The V segment lost 0 bases and the J segment 8 bases; nucleotides outside the gene matches: 4. This CDR3 spans 15 amino acids. In germline, CDR1 is SGDLS, CDR2 YYNGEE. As DNA, the CDR3 is TGTGCCAGCAGCGTAGTTTCTAGCGGGGGGCATGAGCAGTTCTTC. It encodes CASSVVSSGGHEQFF.

This clonotype was picked up a small number of times. The chain uses TRBV10-3 and TRBJ2-5; TRBD1 or TRBD2 may be the D gene (5 bases each). The germline CDR1 and CDR2 sequences are ENHRY and SYGVKD. The ends were cut back, 2 bases at V and 5 bases at J, with 24 bases in the middle. This CDR3 has 18 amino acids. CDR3 region: CAISEKRDPAALGETQYF. The CDR3 bases are TGTGCCATCAGTGAGAAGAGGGACCCAGCAGCCCTTGGTGAGACCCAGTACTTC.

This clonotype has more than one count but fewer than ten. The chain carries TRBV7-2 and TRBJ2-2, with D possibly being TRBD1 (6 bases). The CDR3 spans 17 residues. CDR1 is SGHTA, CDR2 FQGNSA, per germline. Trimming took 2 bases from V and 0 from J, leaving 13 bases between them. CDR3 loop: CASSLRQAFANTGELFF. For the CDR3, the DNA is TGTGCCAGCAGCTTACGACAGGCCTTCGCGAACACCGGGGAGCTGTTTTTT.

This clonotype has at least ten counts. The chain has TRBV7-2 and TRBJ2-1; perhaps TRBD2 as D (5 bases). This CDR3 spans 16 amino acids. Germline V gives CDR1 SGHTA, CDR2 FQGNSA. V was trimmed by 5 bases and J by 1 base, leaving 15 bases between them. CDR3 sequence: CASSPRGGGSYNEQFF. The CDR3, as DNA: TGTGCCAGCAGCCCCCGAGGAGGCGGTTCCTACAATGAGCAGTTCTTC.

The V call is TRBV19, the J call TRBJ1-1, with D uncertain. The CDR3 length is 13 residues. CDR1 LNHDA and CDR2 SQIVND come from the germline V gene (reference sequence). V was clipped by 3 bases and J by 7 bases, with 12 bases between them. The CDR3 coding sequence is TGTGCCAGTAGTATCAGGACGGTACATGAAGCTTTCTTT. Amino acid sequence: CASSIRTVHEAFF.